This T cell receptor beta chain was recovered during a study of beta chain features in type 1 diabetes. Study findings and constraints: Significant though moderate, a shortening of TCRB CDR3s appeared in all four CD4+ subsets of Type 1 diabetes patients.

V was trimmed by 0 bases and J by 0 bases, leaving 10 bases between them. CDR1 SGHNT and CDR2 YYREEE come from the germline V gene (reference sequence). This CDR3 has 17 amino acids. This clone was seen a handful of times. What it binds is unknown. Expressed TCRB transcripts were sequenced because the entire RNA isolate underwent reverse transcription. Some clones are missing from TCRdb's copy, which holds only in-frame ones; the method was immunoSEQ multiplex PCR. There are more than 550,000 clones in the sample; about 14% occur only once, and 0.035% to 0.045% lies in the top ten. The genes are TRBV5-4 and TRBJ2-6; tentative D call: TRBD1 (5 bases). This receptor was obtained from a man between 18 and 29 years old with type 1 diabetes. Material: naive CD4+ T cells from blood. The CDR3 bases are TGTGCCAGCAGCTTGGAACAGGTCGGCTCTGGGGCCAACGTCCTGACTTTC. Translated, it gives CASSLEQVGSGANVLTF.